This T cell receptor beta chain was obtained from a study of T cell repertoires in cytomegalovirus infection. Study background: Indications of both CMV infection and matching HLA type were provided by public TCR beta signatures.

TCRdb passed the reads through MiXCR, listing each CDR3 protein once. The table lists around 100,000 distinct CDR3 sequences, 15% to 20% of them singletons, with about 8.8% in the top ten. Study outcomes and limitations: The study found HLA-C-restricted CMV-specific TCR beta clonotypes dominating the ex vivo response. Frequencies of public TCR beta families were cumulated, and this identified carriers of CMV plus the relevant HLA.

This clonotype was seen ten or more times. The antigen remains undetermined. V dropped 5 bases and J dropped 7; count of bases not matched to a gene: 9. Germline values: CDR1 SGHVS, CDR2 FNYEAQ. The CDR3 sequence is 14 residues long. The chain combines TRBV7-6 with TRBJ1-2; 8 bases are shared with TRBD1. Sequences were obtained from PBMCs. The clonotype was recovered from a human donor in good health (CMV status not recorded). Some clones in this sample may be carry-over from other donors' samples. CDR3 protein: CASSPDRAKAGYTF. CDR3 DNA sequence: TGTGCCAGCAGCCCGGACAGGGCCAAGGCTGGCTACACCTTC.